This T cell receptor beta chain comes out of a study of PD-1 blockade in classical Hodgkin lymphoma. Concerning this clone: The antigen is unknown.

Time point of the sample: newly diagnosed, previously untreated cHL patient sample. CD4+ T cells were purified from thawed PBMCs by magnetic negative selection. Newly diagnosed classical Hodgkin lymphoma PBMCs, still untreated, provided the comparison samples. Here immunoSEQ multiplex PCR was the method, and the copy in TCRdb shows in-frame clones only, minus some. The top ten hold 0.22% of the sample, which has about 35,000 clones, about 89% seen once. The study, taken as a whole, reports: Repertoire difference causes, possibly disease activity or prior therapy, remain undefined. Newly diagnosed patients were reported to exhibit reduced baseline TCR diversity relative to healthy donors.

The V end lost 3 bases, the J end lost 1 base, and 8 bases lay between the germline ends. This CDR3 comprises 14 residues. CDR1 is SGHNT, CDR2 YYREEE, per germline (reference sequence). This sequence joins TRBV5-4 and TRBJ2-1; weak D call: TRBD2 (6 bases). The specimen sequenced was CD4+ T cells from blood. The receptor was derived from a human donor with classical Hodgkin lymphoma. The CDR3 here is CASSYGTSYNEQFF. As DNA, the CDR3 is TGTGCCAGCAGCTACGGGACTTCCTACAATGAGCAGTTCTTC.